This TCR beta chain stems from a study of OX40 agonist ivuxolimab in advanced cancers. Autoimmune disease history or systemic immunosuppression meant exclusion. The length of the CDR3 is 14 residues. Germline trimming cut 3 bases from V and 10 bases from J; bases unmatched to any gene: 8. Looked up from germline, CDR1 is LNHNV and CDR2 is YYDKDF (reference sequence). Sequenced by immunoSEQ multiplex PCR; TCRdb stores in-frame clones only, minus some. This table has more than 65,000 clones, around 93% appearing once. The chain uses TRBV15 and TRBJ1-4; 7 bases match TRBD1. The TCR originated in an adult with an advanced solid tumor such as melanoma, head and neck, liver or kidney cancer. Sample: CD4+ or CD8+ T cells sorted from blood, taken in a trial of the OX40 agonist ivuxolimab. The CDR3 DNA reads TGTGCCACCAGCAGGGTACGGGCAGGGGGAAAACTGTTTTTT. Translation: CATSRVRAGGKLFF.